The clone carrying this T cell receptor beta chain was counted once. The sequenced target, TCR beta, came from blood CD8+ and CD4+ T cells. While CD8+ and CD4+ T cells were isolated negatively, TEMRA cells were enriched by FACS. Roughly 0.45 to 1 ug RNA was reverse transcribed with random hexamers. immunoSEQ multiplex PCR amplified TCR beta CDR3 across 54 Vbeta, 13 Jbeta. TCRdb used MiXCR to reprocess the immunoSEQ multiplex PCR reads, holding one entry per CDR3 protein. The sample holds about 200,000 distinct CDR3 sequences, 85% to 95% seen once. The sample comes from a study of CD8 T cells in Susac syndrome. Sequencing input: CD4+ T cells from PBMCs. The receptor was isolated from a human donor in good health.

The CDR3 sequence is CSGGGISRGLYQETQYF. The CDR3 region has the DNA TGCAGTGGCGGAGGGATCTCGAGGGGGCTGTACCAAGAGACCCAGTACTTC. The J gene is TRBJ2-5, the V gene TRBV29-1; D may be TRBD1 (7 bases). The CDR3 length is 17 residues. The germline CDR1 and CDR2 sequences are SQVTM and ANQGSEA. The full variable domain, its missing parts supplied by reference TRBV29-1 and TRBJ2-5, is SAVISQKPSRDICQRGTSLTIQCQVDSQVTMMFWYRQQPGQSLTLIATANQGSEATYESGFVIDKFPISRPNLTFSTLTVSNMSPEDSSIYLCSGGGISRGLYQETQYFGPGTRLLVL.